The next 25 T cell receptor beta chains were all read from a single sample in a study of shared clonotypes between healthy human individuals. This table comes from immunoSEQ multiplex PCR, and its TCRdb copy is limited to in-frame clones, with some not included. Altogether over a million clones are present, approximately 80% being singletons, with the ten largest covering 0.6% to 0.7%. Sequencing was done on a sample of memory CD4+ T cells from PBMCs. As for subset: CD45RA-negative fraction. These receptors were collected from a man between 18 and 35 years old in good health. Some clones in this sample may be carry-over from other donors' samples.

The chain uses TRBV11-2 and TRBJ1-2, with D possibly being TRBD1 (6 bases). CDR3 length: 13 residues. Germline V CDR1 and CDR2: SGHAT, FQNNGV. The V end was cut by 5 bases, the J end by 6 bases, with 13 bases between. The CDR3 is CASSLGQFDGYTF. The DNA for the CDR3 is TGTGCCAGCAGCCTAGGACAGTTCGATGGCTACACCTTC.

This rearrangement joins TRBV18 to TRBJ1-1; TRBD1 matches 7 bases. There are 16 residues in the CDR3. Germline trimming cut 0 bases from V and 1 base from J; bases unmatched to any gene: 5. Per germline, CDR1 KGHSH and CDR2 LQKENI. CDR3 loop: CASSPPEGTANTEAFF. The CDR3 bases are TGTGCCAGCTCACCACCGGAAGGGACAGCGAACACTGAAGCTTTCTTT. Complete variable domain (other parts from reference TRBV18 and TRBJ1-1): NAGVMQNPRHLVRRRGQEARLRCSPMKGHSHVYWYRQLPEEGLKFMVYLQKENIIDESGMPKERFSAEFPKEGPSILRIQQVVRGDSAAYFCASSPPEGTANTEAFFGQGTRLTVV.

About this clone: The identical CDR3 is also encoded by other nucleotide sequences in the sample. The chain carries TRBV27 and TRBJ2-3; a weak D match, TRBD2 (6 bases). This CDR3 is built from 14 residues. The V gene lost 4 bases and the J gene lost 1 base, with 9 bases spanning the gap. Germline V gene data show CDR1 as MNHEY and CDR2 as SMNVEV (reference sequence). The CDR3 nucleotides read TGTGCCAGCAGTTCCCGACTAGGCACAGATACGCAGTATTTT. Its translation is CASSSRLGTDTQYF.

This chain uses TRBV7-8 with TRBJ2-1; D ambiguous. The V end was cut by 5 bases, the J end by 0 bases, with 11 bases between. Germline CDR1 reads SGHVS; CDR2 reads FQNEAQ. This CDR3 has 15 residues. DNA of the CDR3: TGTGCCAGCAGCGCCTCCCCAGGCTCCTACAATGAGCAGTTCTTC. Protein: CASSASPGSYNEQFF.

The chain carries TRBV9 and TRBJ2-1; 7 nucleotides line up with TRBD2. V dropped 1 base and J dropped 4; count of bases not matched to a gene: 2. CDR1 is SGDLS and CDR2 is YYNGEE in the germline V gene. The CDR3 consists of 14 residues. The chain's CDR3 is CASSVRSGYNEQFF. The CDR3 bases are TGTGCCAGCAGCGTACGTAGCGGGTACAATGAGCAGTTCTTC.

The CDR3: CASTAQGDEKLFF. CDR3 nucleotides: TGTGCCAGCACCGCCCAGGGGGATGAAAAACTGTTTTTT. The chain joins TRBV6-1 to TRBJ1-4; 7 nucleotides align to TRBD1. Germline loops: CDR1 MNHNS, CDR2 SASEGT. With 7 bases clipped from V and 6 bases from J, the junction kept 5 bases outside the gene matches. This CDR3 comprises 13 residues.

As DNA, the CDR3 is TGTGCCAGTAGTCTACGACAGCACACCGGGGAGCTGTTTTTT. It specifies CASSLRQHTGELFF. The chain couples TRBV19 to TRBJ2-2; the D gene is possibly TRBD1 (5 bases). The length of the CDR3 is 14 residues. Trimming took off 5 bases at V and 3 bases at J, with 10 bases between the two ends. Germline CDR1 and CDR2: LNHDA and SQIVND (reference sequence).

This clone showed up just once. CDR3 coding DNA: TGTGCCAGTGCCCGGACTAGCGGGTACAATGAGCAGTTCTTC. Amino acids: CASARTSGYNEQFF. The V call is TRBV19, the J call TRBJ2-1, with 11 bases aligning to TRBD2. The CDR3 has 14 amino acids. Unmatched junction bases numbered 4, after V lost 8 bases and J lost 4 bases. Germline V gene sequence: CDR1 LNHDA, CDR2 SQIVND (reference sequence).

The chain recombines TRBV29-1 with TRBJ1-2; D is possibly TRBD1 (6 bases). The germline V gene encodes CDR1 SQVTM and CDR2 ANQGSEA. The CDR3 has 14 residues. Trimming removed 4 bases from V and 3 bases from J, with 15 bases in between. CDR3 in amino acids: CSVVARHRDYGYTF. The CDR3 coding sequence is TGCAGCGTTGTAGCCCGGCACAGGGACTATGGCTACACCTTC.

Concerning this clone: This sequence is one base from a far larger clone and is likely a read error. This specimen includes other DNA sequences encoding the same CDR3. The rearrangement joins TRBV5-1 to TRBJ2-2; D unresolved. V was cut by 0 bases and J by 1 base, with 4 bases left in between. Germline lookup yields CDR1 SGHRS and CDR2 YFSETQ. This CDR3 has 14 residues. This CDR3 is CASSLEGNTGELFF. The CDR3 DNA sequence: TGCGCCAGCAGCTTGGAAGGGAACACCGGGGAGCTGTTTTTT.

This clone was seen at least ten times. The sample has other DNA sequences that encode this CDR3 too. The CDR3 coding sequence is TGCGCCAGCAGCCAAGATTTGACCCTGGGGGCCAACGTCCTGACTTTC. It specifies CASSQDLTLGANVLTF. The V and J genes are TRBV4-1 and TRBJ2-6; D gene ambiguous. The length of the CDR3 is 16 residues. In germline, CDR1 is MGHRA, CDR2 YSYEKL. V lost 0 bases, J lost 4 bases, and 10 bases lay in between.

This clone appeared a single time. This rearrangement joins TRBV5-4 to TRBJ2-5; TRBD1 matches at 7 bases. CDR3 length equals 13 residues. Trimming removed 5 bases from V and 3 bases from J; junction bases left unmatched: 4. CDR1 and CDR2 from the germline V gene are SGHNT and YYREEE (reference sequence). The CDR3 is CASRQGTEETQYF. CDR3 in DNA: TGTGCCAGCAGGCAGGGGACAGAAGAGACCCAGTACTTC.

The V call is TRBV4-1, the J call TRBJ1-1; D not certain. The CDR3 loop spans 16 amino acids. CDR1 and CDR2 (germline): MGHRA, YSYEKL. V lost 0 bases, J lost 4 bases, and 15 bases lay in between. In nucleotides, the CDR3 is TGCGCCAGCAGCCAAGATCGGGCCAATGGTGGCACTGAAGCTTTCTTT. Protein: CASSQDRANGGTEAFF.

The rearrangement links TRBV6-5 to TRBJ2-7; possibly TRBD2 for D (6 bases). V gave up 5 bases and J gave up 3 bases, with 17 bases separating them. The CDR3 sequence is 15 residues long. Germline CDR1 MNHEY, CDR2 SVGAGI. Written as DNA, the CDR3 is TGTGCCAGCAGTAACGGGACTCCTGACCTCTACGAGCAGTACTTC. Encoded protein: CASSNGTPDLYEQYF.

The chain is built from TRBV6-1 and TRBJ1-1, with unresolved D. The V end lost 3 bases, the J end lost 0 bases, and 11 bases lay between the germline ends. The length of the CDR3 is 15 residues. Germline V gene data show CDR1 as MNHNS and CDR2 as SASEGT. CDR3 sequence: CASSDGHRMNTEAFF. CDR3 sequence (DNA): TGTGCCAGCAGTGACGGCCACCGAATGAACACTGAAGCTTTCTTT.

V gene TRBV28 combines with J gene TRBJ2-7; 10 nucleotides match TRBD1. The CDR3 runs 20 residues. Germline V gives CDR1 MDHEN, CDR2 SYDVKM. V lost 2 bases, J lost 2 bases, and 18 bases stayed unmatched. The CDR3 DNA sequence: TGTGCCAGCAGTTTAAAGGTACTGGGACAGGGGCCAACAACCACCTACGAGCAGTACTTC. Its protein is CASSLKVLGQGPTTTYEQYF.

A note on this clone: Sequence at one end of the junction differs from germline and may be a read error. The V gene is TRBV5-4, the J gene TRBJ1-4; perhaps TRBD1 as D (5 bases). This CDR3 has 15 amino acids. Germline CDR1 and CDR2: SGHNT and YYREEE (reference sequence). CDR3 in amino acids: CASSLGPATNEKLFF. The CDR3 region has the DNA TGTGCCAGCAGTTTGGGGCCGGCAACTAATGAAAAACTGTTTTTT.

The rearrangement uses TRBV10-3 and TRBJ2-5; D remains unclear. V was pared by 4 bases and J by 2 bases, with 2 bases between. The CDR3 sequence is 11 residues long. Germline CDR1 ENHRY, CDR2 SYGVKD. CDR3 loop: CAISVQETQYF. Written as DNA, the CDR3 is TGTGCCATCAGTGTTCAAGAGACCCAGTACTTC.

This clone showed up just a few times. The chain joins TRBV2 to TRBJ1-5; D unresolved. Germline V gene lookup returns CDR1 SNHLY and CDR2 FYNNEI. The CDR3 length is 12 residues. Trimming removed 6 bases at V and 2 bases at J, with 5 bases between. This CDR3 reads CASRVRNQPQHF. Here the CDR3 DNA reads TGTGCCAGCAGGGTCCGCAATCAGCCCCAGCATTTT.

This clone came up once. V gene TRBV7-9 combines with J gene TRBJ2-6, with 7 bases lining up with TRBD1. The CDR3 length is 17 residues. The germline V gene has CDR1 SEHNR and CDR2 FQNEAQ (reference sequence). V lost 5 bases to trimming and J lost 0 bases; unmatched junction nucleotides: 7. Here the CDR3 reads CASSAQTGTSGANVLTF. CDR3 nucleotide sequence: TGTGCCAGCAGCGCCCAGACAGGGACCTCTGGGGCCAACGTCCTGACTTTC.

The chain links TRBV28 to TRBJ1-5; TRBD1 matches at 7 bases. This CDR3 contains 12 residues. Germline-derived CDR1 and CDR2 are MDHEN and SYDVKM. DNA for the CDR3: TGTGCATCGACAGGGAACAATCAGCCCCAGCATTTT. The encoded protein is CASTGNNQPQHF.

This chain uses TRBV5-1 with TRBJ2-1; D gene unclear. This CDR3 is built from 14 residues. V lost 0 bases, J lost 6 bases, and 10 bases lay in between. The germline gives CDR1 SGHRS, CDR2 YFSETQ. This CDR3 is CASSLVPGPNEQFF. The CDR3, as DNA: TGCGCCAGCAGCTTGGTGCCGGGCCCCAATGAGCAGTTCTTC.

The chain uses TRBV9 and TRBJ2-4; 7 bases line up with TRBD2. With V trimmed by 4 bases and J by 13 bases, 20 bases remained unmatched. The CDR3 covers 16 residues. The germline CDR1 and CDR2 sequences are SGDLS and YYNGEE. The CDR3 reads CASSPDGGSHGREQYF. Here the CDR3 DNA reads TGTGCCAGCAGCCCCGATGGGGGATCCCATGGGAGGGAGCAGTACTTC.

The rearrangement links TRBV28 to TRBJ2-3, with a tentative D call TRBD1 (5 bases). Germline assignment: CDR1 MDHEN and CDR2 SYDVKM. V dropped 3 bases and J dropped 2 bases, with 9 bases sitting between them. The CDR3 sequence is 14 residues long. The CDR3 loop reads CASSFSRVTDTQYF. In nucleotides, the CDR3 is TGTGCCAGCAGTTTTAGCAGGGTCACAGATACGCAGTATTTT.

The chain combines TRBV28 with TRBJ2-7, with D maybe TRBD1 (6 bases). Trimming pared 3 bases from V and 2 bases from J, leaving 11 bases between. CDR1 is MDHEN, CDR2 SYDVKM, per germline. This CDR3 spans 14 amino acids. DNA of the CDR3: TGTGCCAGCAGTTTTTTGGACAGAGCCTACGAGCAGTACTTC. This gives the protein CASSFLDRAYEQYF.